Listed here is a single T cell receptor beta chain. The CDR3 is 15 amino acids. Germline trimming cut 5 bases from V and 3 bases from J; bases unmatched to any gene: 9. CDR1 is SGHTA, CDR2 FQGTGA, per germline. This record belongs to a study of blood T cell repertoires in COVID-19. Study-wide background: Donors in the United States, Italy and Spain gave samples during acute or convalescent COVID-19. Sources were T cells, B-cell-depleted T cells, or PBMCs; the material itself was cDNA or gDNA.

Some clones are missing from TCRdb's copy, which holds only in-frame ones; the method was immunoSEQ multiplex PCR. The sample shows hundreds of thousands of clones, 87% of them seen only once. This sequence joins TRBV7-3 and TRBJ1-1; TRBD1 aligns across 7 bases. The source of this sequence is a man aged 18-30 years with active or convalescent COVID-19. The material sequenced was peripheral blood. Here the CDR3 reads CASSPFGTADTEAFF. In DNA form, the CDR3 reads TGTGCCAGCAGCCCATTCGGGACAGCCGACACTGAAGCTTTCTTT. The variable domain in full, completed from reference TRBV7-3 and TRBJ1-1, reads GAGVSQTPSNKVTEKGKYVELRCDPISGHTALYWYRQSLGQGPEFLIYFQGTGAADDSGLPNDRFFAVRPEGSVSTLKIQRTERGDSAVYLCASSPFGTADTEAFFGQGTRLTVV.